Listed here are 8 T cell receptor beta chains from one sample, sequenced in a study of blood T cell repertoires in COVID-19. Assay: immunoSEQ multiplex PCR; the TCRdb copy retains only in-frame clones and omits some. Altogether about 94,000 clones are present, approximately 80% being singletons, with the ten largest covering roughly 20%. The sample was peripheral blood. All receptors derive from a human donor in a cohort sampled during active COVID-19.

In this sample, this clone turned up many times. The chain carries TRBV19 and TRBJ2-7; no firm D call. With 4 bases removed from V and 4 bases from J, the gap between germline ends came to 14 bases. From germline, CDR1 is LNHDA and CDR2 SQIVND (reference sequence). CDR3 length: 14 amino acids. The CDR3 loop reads CASSRPGNRYEQYF. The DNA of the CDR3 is TGTGCCAGTAGTAGACCGGGTAATCGGTACGAGCAGTACTTC.

For the CDR3, the DNA is TGTGCCAGTAGTCAACAGGGAGGGCGCCAAAACATTCAGTACTTC. Translating gives CASSQQGGRQNIQYF. The chain links TRBV19 to TRBJ2-4; D is possibly TRBD2 (7 bases). The germline V and J ends were trimmed by 5 bases and 5 bases, with 16 bases remaining between them. The CDR3 covers 15 residues. CDR1 LNHDA and CDR2 SQIVND come from the germline V gene (reference sequence).

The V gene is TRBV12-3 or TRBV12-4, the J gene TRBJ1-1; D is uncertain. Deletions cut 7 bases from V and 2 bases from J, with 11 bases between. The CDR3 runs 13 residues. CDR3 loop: CASTPRDNTEAFF. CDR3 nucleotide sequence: TGTGCCAGCACCCCCCGGGATAACACTGAAGCTTTCTTT.

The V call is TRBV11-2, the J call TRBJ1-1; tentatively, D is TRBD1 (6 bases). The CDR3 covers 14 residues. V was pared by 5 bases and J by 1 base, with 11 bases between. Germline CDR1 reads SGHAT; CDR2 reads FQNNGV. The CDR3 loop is CASSPGTTNTEAFF. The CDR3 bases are TGTGCCAGCAGCCCCGGGACAACGAACACTGAAGCTTTCTTT.

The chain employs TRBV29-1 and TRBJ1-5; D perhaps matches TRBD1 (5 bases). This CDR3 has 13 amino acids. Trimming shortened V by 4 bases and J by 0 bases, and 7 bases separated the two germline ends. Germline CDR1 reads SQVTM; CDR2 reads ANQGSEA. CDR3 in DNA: TGCAGCGTTGGACAGTATAGCAATCAGCCCCAGCATTTT. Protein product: CSVGQYSNQPQHF.

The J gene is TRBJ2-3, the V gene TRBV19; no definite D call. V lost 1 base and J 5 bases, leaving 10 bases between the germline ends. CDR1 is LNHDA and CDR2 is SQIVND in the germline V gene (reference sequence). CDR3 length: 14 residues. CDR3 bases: TGTGCCAGTAGTATAGGCGGATGGAAAGATACGCAGTATTTT. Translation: CASSIGGWKDTQYF.

CDR3 nucleotide sequence: TGTGCCAGCAGTTTGAGAAGGGGTGGAAATCAGCCCCAGCATTTT. Protein product: CASSLRRGGNQPQHF. V is TRBV28 and J is TRBJ1-5, with D tentatively TRBD1 (5 bases). This CDR3 has 15 residues. The V end lost 3 bases, the J end lost 4 bases, and 13 bases lay between the germline ends. Germline V gene lookup returns CDR1 MDHEN and CDR2 SYDVKM.

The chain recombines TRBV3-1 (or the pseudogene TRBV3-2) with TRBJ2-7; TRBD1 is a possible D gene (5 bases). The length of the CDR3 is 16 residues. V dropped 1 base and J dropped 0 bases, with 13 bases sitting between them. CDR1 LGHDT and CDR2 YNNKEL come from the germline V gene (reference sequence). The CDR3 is CASSQGADSSSYEQYF. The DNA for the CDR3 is TGTGCCAGCAGCCAAGGTGCCGACAGTAGCTCCTACGAGCAGTACTTC.